This T cell receptor beta chain was captured in a study of T-cell memory formation after mild COVID-19. As for the study in general: TCR clusters mostly belonged to single donors.

Study-wide points: Contracting CD4+ clones were located mainly in CM and EM, and CD8+ clones in EMRA.

Turning to this clonotype: Its antigen is as yet unknown.

A single record per CDR3 protein comes from TCRdb applying MiXCR to the 5' RACE reads. The sample has under 550,000 distinct CDR3 sequences; approximately 18% are singletons. Sample: PBMCs or a T cell subset sorted from them (not recorded which). The TCR comes from a man younger than 35 who had mild COVID-19 (a few samples of this study predate the infection). Cell type and time point are not known.

The CDR3 region is CASSHLSGGASGANVLTF. In DNA, the CDR3 is TGTGCCAGCAGTCACCTTAGCGGGGGGGCCTCTGGGGCCAACGTCCTGACTTTC. The gene calls are TRBV6-1 and TRBJ2-6; TRBD2 matches 11 bases. CDR3 length: 18 amino acids. Germline trimming cut 5 bases from V and 0 bases from J; bases unmatched to any gene: 6. Germline CDR1 MNHNS, CDR2 SASEGT.